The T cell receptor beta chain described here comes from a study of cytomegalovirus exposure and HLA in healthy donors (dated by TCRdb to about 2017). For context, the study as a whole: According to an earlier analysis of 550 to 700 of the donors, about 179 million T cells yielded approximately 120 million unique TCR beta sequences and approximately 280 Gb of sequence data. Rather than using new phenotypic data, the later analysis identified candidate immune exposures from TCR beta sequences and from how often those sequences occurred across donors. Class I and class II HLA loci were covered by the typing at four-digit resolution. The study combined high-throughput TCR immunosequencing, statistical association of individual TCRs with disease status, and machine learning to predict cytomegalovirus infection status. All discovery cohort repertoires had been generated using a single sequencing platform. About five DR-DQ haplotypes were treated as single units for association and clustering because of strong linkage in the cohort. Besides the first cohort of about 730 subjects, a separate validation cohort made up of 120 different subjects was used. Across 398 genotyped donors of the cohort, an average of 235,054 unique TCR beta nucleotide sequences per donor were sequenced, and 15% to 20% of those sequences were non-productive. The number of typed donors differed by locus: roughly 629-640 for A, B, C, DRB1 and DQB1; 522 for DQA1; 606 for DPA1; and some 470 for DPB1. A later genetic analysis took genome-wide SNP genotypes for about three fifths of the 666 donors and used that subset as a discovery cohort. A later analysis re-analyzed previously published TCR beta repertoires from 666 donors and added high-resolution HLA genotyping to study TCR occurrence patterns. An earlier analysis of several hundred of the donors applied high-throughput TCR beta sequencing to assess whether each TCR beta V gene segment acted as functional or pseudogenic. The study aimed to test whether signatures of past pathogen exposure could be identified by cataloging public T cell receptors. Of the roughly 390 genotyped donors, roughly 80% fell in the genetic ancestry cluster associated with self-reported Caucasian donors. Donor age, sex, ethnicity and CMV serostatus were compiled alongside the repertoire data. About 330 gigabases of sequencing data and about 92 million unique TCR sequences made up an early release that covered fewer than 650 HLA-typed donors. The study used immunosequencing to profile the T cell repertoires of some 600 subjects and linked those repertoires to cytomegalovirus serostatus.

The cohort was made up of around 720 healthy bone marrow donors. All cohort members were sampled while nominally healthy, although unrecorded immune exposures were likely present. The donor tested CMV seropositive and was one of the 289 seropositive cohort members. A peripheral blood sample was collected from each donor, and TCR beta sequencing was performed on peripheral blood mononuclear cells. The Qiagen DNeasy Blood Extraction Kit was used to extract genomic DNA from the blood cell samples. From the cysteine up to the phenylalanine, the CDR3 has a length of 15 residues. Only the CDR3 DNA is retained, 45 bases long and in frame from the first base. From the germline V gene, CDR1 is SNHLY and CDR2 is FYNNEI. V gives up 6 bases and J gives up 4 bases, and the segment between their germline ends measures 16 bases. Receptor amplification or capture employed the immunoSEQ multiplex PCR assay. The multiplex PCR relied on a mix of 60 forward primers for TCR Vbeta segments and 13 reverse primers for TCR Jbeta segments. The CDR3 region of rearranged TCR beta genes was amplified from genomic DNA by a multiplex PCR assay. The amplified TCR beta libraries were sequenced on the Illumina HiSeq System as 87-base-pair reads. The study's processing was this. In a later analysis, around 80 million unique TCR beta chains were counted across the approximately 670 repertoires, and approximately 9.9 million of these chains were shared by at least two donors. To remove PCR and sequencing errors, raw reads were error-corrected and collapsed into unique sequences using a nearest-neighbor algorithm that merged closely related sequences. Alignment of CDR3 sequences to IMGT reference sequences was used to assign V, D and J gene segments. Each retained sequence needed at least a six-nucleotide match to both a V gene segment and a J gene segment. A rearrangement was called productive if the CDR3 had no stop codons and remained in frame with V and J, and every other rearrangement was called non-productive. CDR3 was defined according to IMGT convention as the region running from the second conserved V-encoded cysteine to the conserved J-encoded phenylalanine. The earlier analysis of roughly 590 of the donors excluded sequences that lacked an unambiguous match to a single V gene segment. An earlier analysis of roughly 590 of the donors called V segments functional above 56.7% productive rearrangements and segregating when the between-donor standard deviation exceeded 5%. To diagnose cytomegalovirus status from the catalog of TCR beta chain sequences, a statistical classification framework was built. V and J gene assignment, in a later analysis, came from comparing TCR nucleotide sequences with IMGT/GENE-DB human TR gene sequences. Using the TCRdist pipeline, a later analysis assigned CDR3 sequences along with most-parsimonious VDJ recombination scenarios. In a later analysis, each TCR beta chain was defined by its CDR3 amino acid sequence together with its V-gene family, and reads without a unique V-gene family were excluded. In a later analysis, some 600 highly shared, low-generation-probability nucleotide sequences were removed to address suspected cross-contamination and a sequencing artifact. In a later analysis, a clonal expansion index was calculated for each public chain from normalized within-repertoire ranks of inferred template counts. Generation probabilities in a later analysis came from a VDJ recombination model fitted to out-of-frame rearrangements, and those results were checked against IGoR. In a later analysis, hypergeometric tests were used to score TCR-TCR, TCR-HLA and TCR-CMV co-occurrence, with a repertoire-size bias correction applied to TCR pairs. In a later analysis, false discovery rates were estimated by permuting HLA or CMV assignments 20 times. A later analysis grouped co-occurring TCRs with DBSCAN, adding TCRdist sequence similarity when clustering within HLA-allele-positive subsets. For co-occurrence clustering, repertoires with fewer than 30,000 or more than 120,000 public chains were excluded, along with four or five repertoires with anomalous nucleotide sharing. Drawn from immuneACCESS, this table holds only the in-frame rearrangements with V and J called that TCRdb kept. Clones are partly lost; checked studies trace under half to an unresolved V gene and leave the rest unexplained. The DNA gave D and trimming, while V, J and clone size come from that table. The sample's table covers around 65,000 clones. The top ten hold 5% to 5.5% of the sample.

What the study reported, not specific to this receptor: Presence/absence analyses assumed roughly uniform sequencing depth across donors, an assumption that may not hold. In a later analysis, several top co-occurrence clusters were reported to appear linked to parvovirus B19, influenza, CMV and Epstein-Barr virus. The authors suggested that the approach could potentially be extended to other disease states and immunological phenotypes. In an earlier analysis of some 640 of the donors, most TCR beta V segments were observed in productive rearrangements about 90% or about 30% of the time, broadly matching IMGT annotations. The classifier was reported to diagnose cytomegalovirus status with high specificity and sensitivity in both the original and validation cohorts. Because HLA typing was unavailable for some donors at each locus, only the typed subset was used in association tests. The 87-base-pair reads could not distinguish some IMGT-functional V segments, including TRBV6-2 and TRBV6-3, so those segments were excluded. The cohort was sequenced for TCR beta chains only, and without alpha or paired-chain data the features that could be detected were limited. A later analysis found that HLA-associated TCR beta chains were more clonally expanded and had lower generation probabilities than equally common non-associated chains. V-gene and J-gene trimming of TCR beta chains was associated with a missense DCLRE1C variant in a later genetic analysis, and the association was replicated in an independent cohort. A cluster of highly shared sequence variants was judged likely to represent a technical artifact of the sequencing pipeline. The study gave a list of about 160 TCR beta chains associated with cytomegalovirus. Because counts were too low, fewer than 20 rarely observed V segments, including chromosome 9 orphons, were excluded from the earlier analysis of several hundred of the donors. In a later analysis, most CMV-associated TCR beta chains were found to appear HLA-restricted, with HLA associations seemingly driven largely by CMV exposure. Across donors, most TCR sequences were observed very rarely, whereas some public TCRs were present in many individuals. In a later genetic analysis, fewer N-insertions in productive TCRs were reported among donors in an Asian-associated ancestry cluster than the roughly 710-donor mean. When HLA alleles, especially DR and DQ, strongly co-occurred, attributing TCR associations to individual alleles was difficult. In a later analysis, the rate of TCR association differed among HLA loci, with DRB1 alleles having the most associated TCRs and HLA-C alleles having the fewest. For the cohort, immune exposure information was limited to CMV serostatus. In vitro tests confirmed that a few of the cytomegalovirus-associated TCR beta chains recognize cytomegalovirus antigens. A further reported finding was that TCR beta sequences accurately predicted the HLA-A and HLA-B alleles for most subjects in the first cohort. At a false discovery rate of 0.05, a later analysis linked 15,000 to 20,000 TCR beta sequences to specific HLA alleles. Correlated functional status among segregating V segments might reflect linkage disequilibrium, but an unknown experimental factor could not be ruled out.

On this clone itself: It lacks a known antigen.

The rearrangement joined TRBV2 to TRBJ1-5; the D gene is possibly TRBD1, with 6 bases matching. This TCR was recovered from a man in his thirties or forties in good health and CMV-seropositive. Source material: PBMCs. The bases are TGTGCCAGCAGACAGGGAATCAGAGGGAATCAGCCCCAGCATTTT. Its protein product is CASRQGIRGNQPQHF.